This T cell receptor (beta chain) is drawn from a study of T cells in Graves' hyperthyroidism and ophthalmopathy. RNA transcripts served as the template for amplifying TCR beta CDR3 regions. HTBI primers were used for first-round RT-PCR of the TCR CDR3. TCRdb independently ran MiXCR on the multiplex PCR reads; one entry per CDR3 protein. In the table there are a few hundred thousand distinct CDR3 sequences, roughly 20% of which are singletons. The CDR3 totals 13 residues. V was cut by 3 bases and J by 4 bases, with 9 bases left in between. Germline CDR1 and CDR2: LNHNV and YYDKDF (reference sequence). A patient was excluded if there was uncontrolled infection, other autoimmune disease, pregnancy or lactation. Cells are PBMCs isolated from more than 8.5 ml of fresh blood. This clonotype was observed at least ten times. No antigen is known for it. Whole-study findings and limits: Ophthalmopathy got predicted by the model a median about six months before its onset.

The TCR sequence derives from a man between 18 and 29 years old with Graves' hyperthyroidism. This sequence joins TRBV15 and TRBJ2-5; D is uncertain. Sequenced: blood. The CDR3 DNA reads as TGTGCCACCAGCAGCCTGGCTGGAGAGACCCAGTACTTC. Protein: CATSSLAGETQYF.